Described below is a single T cell receptor beta chain sequence and its context. Its cognate antigen is unknown. These data originate in a study of T cell repertoires in cytomegalovirus infection. Study background: Selection of CMV epitopes for the study included recently identified HLA-C-restricted and well-studied HLA-B-restricted ones.

Study-wide findings and caveats: Ex vivo, HLA-C-restricted CMV-specific TCR beta clonotypes prevailed over the rest of the response.

Trimming cost V 5 bases and J 1 base, with 8 bases left between them. The length of the CDR3 is 13 residues. CDR1 SEHNR and CDR2 FQNEAQ come from the germline V gene (reference sequence). TCRdb reanalysed the reads using MiXCR and keeps one entry per CDR3 protein. The profile shows about 900,000 distinct CDR3 sequences, around 30% of them singletons. The sequence derives from a human donor in good health (CMV status not recorded). Some clones in this sample may be carry-over from other donors' samples. The chain employs TRBV7-9 and TRBJ2-5, with D unresolved. This specimen was cultured CD8+ T cells from PBMCs, taken from culture after CMV antigen stimulation. CDR3 bases: TGTGCCAGCAGCCCGTCGGTCCAAGAGACCCAGTACTTC. This sequence encodes CASSPSVQETQYF. The full variable domain, with the rest looked up from reference TRBV7-9 and TRBJ2-5, is DTGVSQNPRHKITKRGQNVTFRCDPISEHNRLYWYRQTLGQGPEFLTYFQNEAQLEKSRLLSDRFSAERPKGSFSTLEIQRTEQGDSAMYLCASSPSVQETQYFGPGTRLLVL.